This T cell receptor (beta chain) was sequenced during a study of vaccination and CD4 T cells after COVID-19. About this clonotype itself: Its matching antigen is unknown.

The study sequenced cultured CD4+ T cell DNA using the Oncomine TCR Beta short-read assay. TCRdb reprocessed the PCR reads with MiXCR, giving one entry per CDR3 protein. This table has roughly 15,000 distinct CDR3 sequences, 61% appearing once. Germline CDR1 is LNHDA and CDR2 is SQIVND (reference sequence). With 7 bases removed from V and 4 bases from J, the gap between germline ends came to 16 bases. This CDR3 contains 14 residues. Treatment meaning: roughly 11-day PBMC culture with coronavirus spike peptide pools or control peptides (ViraFEST assay). Peptide pools at around 9.6 ug/ml, together with 8 to 10 IU/ml IL-2, were added to cultures of more than 1.5 million PBMCs per well.

V and J are TRBV19 and TRBJ1-2; TRBD1 is a possible D gene (5 bases). Sequenced material: CD4+ T cells from blood, cultured in vitro. This TCR came from a human donor who had recovered from COVID-19. CDR3 protein: CASNFDSPSYGYTF. In DNA, the CDR3 is TGTGCCAGTAATTTTGACAGCCCGTCCTATGGCTACACCTTC.